This T cell receptor beta chain was sequenced in a study of identical twins. Everyone who donated was a healthy Caucasian. TCRdb re-derived calls from the 5' RACE reads in MiXCR, one entry per CDR3 protein. The sample has 420,000 or so distinct CDR3 sequences, about 18% seen once. This clonotype was seen ten or more times. Per germline, CDR1 SGHRS and CDR2 YFSETQ. The CDR3 is made up of 16 amino acids. V lost 0 bases, J lost 6 bases, and 10 bases stayed unmatched. This clonotype originated in a man aged 45 to 65 in good health. The chain recombines TRBV5-1 with TRBJ2-7; 9 nucleotides agree with TRBD2. The source material was naive T cells sorted from blood. CDR3 DNA sequence: TGCGCCAGCAGCTTGGCCAGACTAGCGGAGACGGGCGAGCAGTACTTC. Translation gives CASSLARLAETGEQYF.